The 25 T cell receptor beta chains below all came from one sample that was sequenced in a study of CD8+ T cells in alopecia areata. As the sequencing template, cDNA was produced by extracting RNA and reverse transcribing it. Assay: immunoSEQ multiplex PCR; the TCRdb copy retains only in-frame clones and omits some. The table lists over 15,000 clones, 45% to 65% of them singletons. Alopecia areata patients gave lesional scalp punch biopsies and peripheral blood samples. The sample was skin. The receptors shown here come from a human donor with alopecia areata.

This clone was counted a single time. Written as DNA, the CDR3 is TGTGCCAGCAGCTCCCCCGACAGGGAGGGAGACGAGCAGTACTTC. Translation: CASSSPDREGDEQYF. This chain joins TRBV7-9 and TRBJ2-7; D possibly uses TRBD1 or TRBD2 (7 bases each). The CDR3 consists of 15 residues. Germline values: CDR1 SEHNR, CDR2 FQNEAQ (reference sequence). V was clipped by 4 bases and J by 5 bases, with 18 bases between them.

This clone was counted between two and nine times. The chain combines TRBV27 with TRBJ2-7; 12 positions agree with TRBD2. Trimming at V came to 5 bases and at J to 4 bases, leaving 15 bases not matched to a gene. The V gene's germline CDR1 is MNHEY and CDR2 SMNVEV (reference sequence). This CDR3 is 18 amino acids long. The CDR3 spells CASSPQGLAGLGAYEQYF. The CDR3 DNA is TGTGCCAGCAGTCCTCAGGGACTAGCGGGCCTAGGAGCATACGAGCAGTACTTC.

V is TRBV28 and J is TRBJ2-1, with 7 bases that match TRBD2. With 6 bases clipped from V and 8 bases from J, the junction kept 4 bases outside the gene matches. Germline loops: CDR1 MDHEN, CDR2 SYDVKM. The CDR3 extends over 12 amino acids. The CDR3 DNA reads TGTGCCAGCAGCTACGGACTAGATGAGCAGTTCTTC. Its protein product is CASSYGLDEQFF.

As concerns this clone: Germline and junction disagree at one end, which may indicate a read error. Other DNA sequences in this specimen translate into the identical CDR3. The rearrangement joins TRBV27 to TRBJ2-3; 7 nucleotides agree with TRBD2. The CDR3 is made up of 16 amino acids. The germline V gene encodes CDR1 MNHEY and CDR2 SMNVEV (reference sequence). CDR3 in DNA: TGTGCCAGCAGTCTCCTCTCGGGGAGGGCGAAAGATACACAGTATTTT. Translating gives CASSLLSGRAKDTQYF.

By share, this clone counts as medium-sized. The CDR3 DNA reads as TGTGCCAGCAGTTCGCCTGGCAGGGGAGCGGGAAACACCATATATTTT. This translates into CASSSPGRGAGNTIYF. J is TRBJ1-3 and V is TRBV6-5, with a weak D call TRBD1 (6 bases). The CDR3 has 16 amino acids. In germline, CDR1 is MNHEY, CDR2 SVGAGI. With 4 bases removed from V and 4 bases from J, the gap between germline ends came to 17 bases.

This clone was detected a few times. The CDR3 reads CASSQSGRPYEQYF. The CDR3 bases are TGTGCCAGCAGCCAGTCGGGACGCCCCTACGAGCAGTACTTC. V gene TRBV6-5 combines with J gene TRBJ2-7; D is perhaps TRBD1 or TRBD2 (5 bases each). The CDR3 consists of 14 residues. Trimming removed 6 bases at V and 2 bases at J, with 14 bases between. Germline V gene data show CDR1 as MNHEY and CDR2 as SVGAGI.

In its sample, this clone ranks as medium-sized (0.01 to 0.1%). The chain couples TRBV6-6 to TRBJ1-2; D is unresolved. The V and J ends lost 5 bases and 2 bases respectively, with 9 bases between them. Per the germline V gene, CDR1 is MNHNY and CDR2 is SVGAGI (reference sequence). There are 13 residues in the CDR3. The CDR3 nucleotides are TGTGCCAGCAGTGTCCCTGGAAACTATGGCTACACCTTC. Translated: CASSVPGNYGYTF.

V and J are TRBV4-1 and TRBJ2-1; D ambiguous. The CDR3 covers 17 residues. Germline CDR1 reads MGHRA; CDR2 reads YSYEKL. Trimming removed 1 base from V and 4 bases from J, with 17 bases in between. CDR3 amino acids: CASSQVDMGLRYNEQFF. The CDR3 coding sequence is TGCGCCAGCAGCCAAGTAGATATGGGTCTTCGTTACAATGAGCAGTTCTTC.

CDR3 region: CASSSDRVQETQYF. As DNA, the CDR3 is TGCGCCAGCAGTTCCGACAGGGTCCAAGAGACCCAGTACTTC. This chain links TRBV4-1 with TRBJ2-5; 7 nucleotides line up with TRBD1. With V trimmed by 6 bases and J by 1 base, 5 bases remained unmatched. The CDR3 length is 14 residues. The V gene's germline CDR1 is MGHRA and CDR2 YSYEKL.

V gene TRBV10-3 combines with J gene TRBJ1-1; tentatively, D is TRBD1 (5 bases). The ends were cut back, 1 base at V and 1 base at J, with 13 bases in the middle. This CDR3 is 16 amino acids long. CDR1 ENHRY and CDR2 SYGVKD come from the germline V gene. DNA of the CDR3: TGTGCCATCAGTGAGTTGGCCAGGGAAAAGAACACTGAAGCTTTCTTT. Protein: CAISELAREKNTEAFF.

This clone was detected only once. V usage is TRBV2 and J usage is TRBJ2-7; no definite D call. The CDR3 covers 12 residues. Trimming shortened V by 10 bases and J by 1 base, and 11 bases separated the two germline ends. Per germline, CDR1 SNHLY and CDR2 FYNNEI. CDR3 loop: CATRVQSYEQYF. Here the CDR3 DNA reads TGTGCCACCCGGGTGCAATCCTACGAGCAGTACTTC. The complete variable domain, with remaining parts taken from reference TRBV2 and TRBJ2-7, reads EPEVTQTPSHQVTQMGQEVILRCVPISNHLYFYWYRQILGQKVEFLVSFYNNEISEKSEIFDDQFSVERPDGSNFTLKIRSTKLEDSAMYFCATRVQSYEQYFGPGTRLTVT.

The chain couples TRBV4-2 to TRBJ2-7, with D perhaps assigned TRBD1 or TRBD2 (5 bases each). Trimming took 1 base from V and 3 from J, leaving 16 bases between them. The CDR3 is 16 amino acids. The germline V gene has CDR1 LGHNA and CDR2 YNFKEQ. The CDR3 sequence: CASSQGEQGLRYEQYF. Here the CDR3 DNA reads TGTGCCAGCAGCCAAGGGGAGCAGGGATTGCGCTACGAGCAGTACTTC.

This clone was counted between two and nine times. The V call is TRBV25-1, the J call TRBJ2-3; the D is unclear. This CDR3 comprises 14 residues. The V gene lost 0 bases and the J gene lost 6 bases, with 10 bases spanning the gap. The germline gives CDR1 MGHDK, CDR2 SYGVNS. This CDR3 is CASSEYGIADTQYF. The CDR3 coding sequence is TGTGCCAGCAGTGAATACGGTATTGCTGATACGCAGTATTTT.

This rearrangement joins TRBV7-4 to TRBJ1-1; the D gene is possibly TRBD1 (5 bases). The CDR3 spans 14 residues. V was trimmed by 1 base and J by 4 bases, leaving 10 bases between them. Germline CDR1 SGHVT, CDR2 SQSDAQ. The CDR3 nucleotides are TGTGCCAGCAGCTTAGTTAAGGGGACCACTGAAGCTTTCTTT. This codes for CASSLVKGTTEAFF.

Sample share makes this clone medium-sized (0.01 to 0.1%). The V call is TRBV7-9, the J call TRBJ2-7; 12 nucleotides line up with TRBD1. The CDR3 loop spans 15 amino acids. Germline CDR1 reads SEHNR; CDR2 reads FQNEAQ (reference sequence). J lost 3 bases, V lost 6 bases, and 6 bases had no gene match. The CDR3 nucleotides are TGTGCCAGCAGTAACCGGGACAGGGGGCACTACGAGCAGTACTTC. Translated, it gives CASSNRDRGHYEQYF.

V and J are TRBV15 and TRBJ2-5, with 12 bases lining up with TRBD2. The CDR3 runs 18 residues. Germline values: CDR1 LNHNV, CDR2 YYDKDF (reference sequence). V was pared by 2 bases and J by 4 bases, with 11 bases of the junction left unmatched. The CDR3 reads CATSRPEASGRAVETQYF. For the CDR3, the DNA is TGTGCCACCAGCAGACCAGAGGCTAGCGGGAGGGCCGTAGAGACCCAGTACTTC.

The chain employs TRBV7-8 and TRBJ1-2, with TRBD1 matching over 7 bases. The V and J ends lost 2 bases and 6 bases, in that order; junction bases with no gene match: 9. This CDR3 region has 15 residues. The germline CDR1 and CDR2 sequences are SGHVS and FQNEAQ. CDR3 amino acids: CASSLRPGQFDGYTF. CDR3 DNA: TGTGCCAGCAGCTTAAGGCCGGGACAGTTTGATGGCTACACCTTC.

This clone has more than one count but fewer than ten. The chain carries TRBV7-8 and TRBJ1-5, with TRBD1 as a possible D gene (6 bases). The germline CDR1 and CDR2 sequences are SGHVS and FQNEAQ. Trimming removed 1 base from V and 2 bases from J, with 9 bases in between. This CDR3 has 15 amino acids. The CDR3 nucleotides are TGTGCCAGCAGCTTAGACAGGGCTGGCAATCAGCCCCAGCATTTT. It is translated as CASSLDRAGNQPQHF. Looking up the rest from reference TRBV7-8 and TRBJ1-5 gives the full variable domain: GAGVSQSPRYKVAKRGQDVALRCDPISGHVSLFWYQQALGQGPEFLTYFQNEAQLDKSGLPSDRFFAERPEGSVSTLKIQRTQQEDSAVYLCASSLDRAGNQPQHFGDGTRLSIL.

The DNA for the CDR3 is TGTGCCAGCAGCTCTCCGGTCTCGTACAGGGGGCAAGGCTATGGCTACACCTTC. The encoded protein is CASSSPVSYRGQGYGYTF. The V and J genes are TRBV5-4 and TRBJ1-2; the match to TRBD1 covers 9 bases. The germline CDR1 and CDR2 sequences are SGHNT and YYREEE (reference sequence). The CDR3 covers 18 residues. Unmatched junction bases numbered 16, after V lost 3 bases and J lost 4 bases. Supplemented by reference TRBV5-4 and TRBJ1-2, the full variable domain reads ETGVTQSPTHLIKTRGQQVTLRCSSQSGHNTVSWYQQALGQGPQFIFQYYREEENGRGNFPPRFSGLQFPNYSSELNVNALELDDSALYLCASSSPVSYRGQGYGYTFGSGTRLTVV.

The chain uses TRBV29-1 and TRBJ1-2; the D is unclear. CDR1 is SQVTM, CDR2 ANQGSEA, per germline. V was clipped by 2 bases and J by 8 bases, with 6 bases between them. This CDR3 is built from 10 residues. In nucleotides, the CDR3 is TGCAGCGTTGAAACGGGGGGCTACACCTTC. Amino acid sequence: CSVETGGYTF.

This rearrangement joins TRBV7-2 to TRBJ2-7; possible D gene TRBD1, 6 bases. In germline, CDR1 is SGHTA, CDR2 FQGNSA. Trimming took off 2 bases at V and 4 bases at J, with 15 bases between the two ends. The CDR3 runs 15 residues. The CDR3 bases are TGTGCCAGCAGCTTATACATAGGGGGTGGTTACGAGCAGTACTTC. This translates into CASSLYIGGGYEQYF. The variable domain in full, completed from reference TRBV7-2 and TRBJ2-7, reads GAGVSQSPSNKVTEKGKDVELRCDPISGHTALYWYRQSLGQGLEFLIYFQGNSAPDKSGLPSDRFSAERTGGSVSTLTIQRTQQEDSAVYLCASSLYIGGGYEQYFGPGTRLTVT.

The chain joins TRBV5-8 to TRBJ1-4, with 10 bases lining up with TRBD1. The length of the CDR3 is 15 residues. After removal of 4 bases from V and 4 bases from J, the junction contained 4 bases not matched to a gene. CDR1 is SGHTS, CDR2 YDEGEE, per germline. Here the CDR3 DNA reads TGTGCCAGCAGCAGCGGACAGGGGGTTAATGAAAAACTGTTTTTT. This codes for CASSSGQGVNEKLFF.

By frequency in the sample, this clone is medium-sized. This chain links TRBV19 with TRBJ2-3; 11 positions agree with TRBD2. The CDR3 consists of 14 residues. Germline trimming cut 6 bases from V and 4 bases from J; bases unmatched to any gene: 3. CDR1 and CDR2 (germline): LNHDA, SQIVND (reference sequence). CDR3 nucleotides: TGTGCCAGTAGCCCACTAGCGGGAGCAGATACGCAGTATTTT. Protein product: CASSPLAGADTQYF.

This rearrangement joins TRBV5-4 to TRBJ2-7, with 13 positions matching TRBD2. Germline-derived CDR1 and CDR2 are SGHNT and YYREEE (reference sequence). V lost 4 bases and J lost 3; bases outside the gene matches: 10. The CDR3 totals 17 residues. In nucleotides, the CDR3 is TGTGCCAGCAGCGCAGGACTAGCGGGAGCAAGGGTCTACGAGCAGTACTTC. This sequence encodes CASSAGLAGARVYEQYF.

This clone was detected only a few times. The chain carries TRBV6-6 and TRBJ2-7, with 8 bases matching TRBD2. CDR1 is MNHNY, CDR2 SVGAGI, per germline (reference sequence). After removal of 7 bases from V and 1 base from J, the junction contained 3 bases not matched to a gene. This CDR3 comprises 13 residues. CDR3 DNA sequence: TGTGCCAGCACCTTAGCGGGATCCTACGAGCAGTACTTC. Its protein is CASTLAGSYEQYF.